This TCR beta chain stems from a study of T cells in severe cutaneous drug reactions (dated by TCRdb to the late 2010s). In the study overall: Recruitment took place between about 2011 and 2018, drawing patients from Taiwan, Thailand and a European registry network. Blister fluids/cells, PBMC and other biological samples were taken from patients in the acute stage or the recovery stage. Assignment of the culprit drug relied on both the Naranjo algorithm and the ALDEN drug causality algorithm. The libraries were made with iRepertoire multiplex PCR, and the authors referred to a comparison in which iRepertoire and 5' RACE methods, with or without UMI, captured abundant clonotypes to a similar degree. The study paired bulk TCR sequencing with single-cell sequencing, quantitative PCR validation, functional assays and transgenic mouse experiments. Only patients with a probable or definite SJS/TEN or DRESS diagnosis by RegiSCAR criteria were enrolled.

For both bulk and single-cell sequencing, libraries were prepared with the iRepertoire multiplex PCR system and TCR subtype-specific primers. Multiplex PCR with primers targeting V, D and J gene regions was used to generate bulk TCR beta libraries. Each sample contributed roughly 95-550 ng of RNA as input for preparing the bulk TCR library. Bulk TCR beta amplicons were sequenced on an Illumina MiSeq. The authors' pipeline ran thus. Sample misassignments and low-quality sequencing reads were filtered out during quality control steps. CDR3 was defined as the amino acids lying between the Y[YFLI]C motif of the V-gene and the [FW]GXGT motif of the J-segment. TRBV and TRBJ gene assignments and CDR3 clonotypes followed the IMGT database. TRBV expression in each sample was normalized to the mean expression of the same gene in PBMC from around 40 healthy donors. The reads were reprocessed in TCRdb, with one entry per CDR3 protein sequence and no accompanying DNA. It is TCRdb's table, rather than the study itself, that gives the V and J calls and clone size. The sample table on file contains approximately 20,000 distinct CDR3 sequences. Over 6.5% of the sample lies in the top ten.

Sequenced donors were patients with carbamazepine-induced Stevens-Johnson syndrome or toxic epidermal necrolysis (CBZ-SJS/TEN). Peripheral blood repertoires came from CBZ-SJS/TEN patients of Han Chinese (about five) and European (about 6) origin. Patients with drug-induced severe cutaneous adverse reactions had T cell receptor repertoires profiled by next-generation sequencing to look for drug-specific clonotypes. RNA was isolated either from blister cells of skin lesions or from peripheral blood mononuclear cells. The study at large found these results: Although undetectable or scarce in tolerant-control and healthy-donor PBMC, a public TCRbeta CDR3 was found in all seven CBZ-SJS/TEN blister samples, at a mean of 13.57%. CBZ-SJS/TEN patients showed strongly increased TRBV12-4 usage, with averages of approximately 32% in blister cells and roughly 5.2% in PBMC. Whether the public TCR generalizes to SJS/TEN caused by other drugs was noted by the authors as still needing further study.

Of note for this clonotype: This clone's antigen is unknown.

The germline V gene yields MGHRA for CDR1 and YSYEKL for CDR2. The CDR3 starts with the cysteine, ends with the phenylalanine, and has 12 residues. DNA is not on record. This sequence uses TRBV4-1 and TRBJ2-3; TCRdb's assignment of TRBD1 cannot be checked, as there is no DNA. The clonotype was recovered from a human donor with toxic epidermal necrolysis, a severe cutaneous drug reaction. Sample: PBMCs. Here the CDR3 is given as CASSPPGPNQYF.